A selection of T cell receptor beta chains follows, all from one sample in a study of Tregs in tolerant kidney transplant recipients. The assay was immunoSEQ multiplex PCR, and TCRdb's table has in-frame clones only and misses some. The repertoire holds 100,000 or so clones, with roughly 93% as singletons. Sequencing was performed on CD4+ T cells from blood (PBMCs), taken 12 months after the transplant. Receptors originate from a human patient who received a combined kidney and bone marrow transplant. Among the T cells, some may be from the graft donor. CDR3s include the opening cysteine and the closing phenylalanine or tryptophan. Fields, in order: V gene, J gene, clone size, CDR3 protein. Clone size is given for some rows only: seen once, a few or many times, or a class if the clone is expanded.

TRBV19	TRBJ2-6	NA	CASSMRTGSFSGANVLTF
TRBV4-3	TRBJ1-4	NA	CASRAVGHPNEKLFF
TRBV9	TRBJ2-3	NA	CASSVGASEFDTQYF
TRBV4-2	TRBJ1-3	NA	CASSGTGRDTIYF
TRBV4-1	TRBJ2-3	NA	CASSQDLRTGRGDTQYF
TRBV7-9	TRBJ1-2	NA	CASSSRDIRNYGYTF
TRBV9	TRBJ2-5	NA	CASSPRTSGAETQYF
TRBV5-1	TRBJ2-2	few	CASSLTQVNTGELFF
TRBV7-2	TRBJ2-5	few	CASSLAGVETQYF
TRBV7-2	TRBJ2-7	NA	CASSSAGGPYEQYF
TRBV21-1	TRBJ2-7	NA	CASSKTPVGYWEEQYF
TRBV4-2	TRBJ2-1	once	CASSHLKGQGGNEQFF
TRBV4-1	TRBJ2-2	once	CASSPHRGVLMGRTGELFF
TRBV30	TRBJ2-1	NA	CAWSAGLAGVNEQFF
TRBV5-1	TRBJ2-5	NA	CASSWGLAGGNPWKLETQYF
TRBV7-2	TRBJ1-2	NA	CASSLRGVTFDYGYTF
TRBV30	TRBJ2-7	NA	CAWSLGQGSYEQYF
TRBV4-3	TRBJ1-2	NA	CASSQDGRGNRYGYTF
TRBV4-3	TRBJ2-3	NA	CASSPGTGTDTQYF
TRBV2	TRBJ2-2	NA	CASKGQGTTGELFF
TRBV6-1	TRBJ2-3	once	CASSEALAGGTDTQYF
TRBV7-9	TRBJ2-6	NA	CASRINSGANVLTF
TRBV7-9	TRBJ2-7	NA	CASSLPGSVLREQYF
TRBV29-1	TRBJ2-3	NA	CSSSAGTTQYF
TRBV6-5	TRBJ1-2	NA	CASSYSGQALYGYTF
TRBV2	TRBJ2-3	NA	CASSLRDSRIHSTDTQYF
TRBV14	TRBJ1-1	NA	CASSPQQGTEAFF
TRBV11-3	TRBJ1-4	NA	CASSLAYRGHEKLFF
TRBV9	TRBJ1-1	NA	CASSAGGGGTEAFF
TRBV7-2	TRBJ2-1	NA	CASSSLAGGEQFF
TRBV7-3	TRBJ2-1	NA	CASSQPGFHNEQFF
TRBV14	TRBJ2-1	NA	CASTSTSGGGYNEQFF
TRBV5-8	TRBJ1-5	NA	CASNPSTASYSNQPQHF
TRBV9	TRBJ2-1	NA	CASSILRGDSEQFF
TRBV18	TRBJ1-6	NA	CASSPRTSSYNSPLHF
TRBV4-3	TRBJ1-2	NA	CASSQEGTTNYGYTF
TRBV30	TRBJ2-4	NA	CAWSKTREWAYF
TRBV5-4	TRBJ2-3	NA	CASSLSGRVSDTQYF
TRBV7-3	TRBJ2-3	NA	CASSETSGTPPQYF
TRBV7-6	TRBJ1-6	NA	CASSLHPGHRDSPLHF
TRBV7-2	TRBJ2-7	NA	CASSPQLAASYEQYF
TRBV11-3	TRBJ2-1	NA	CASSLRDGSYNEQFF
TRBV4-3	TRBJ2-3	NA	CASSQETPGGITQATQYF
TRBV19	TRBJ2-7	NA	CASSILVSGPLGEQYF
TRBV11-3	TRBJ2-2	NA	CASSVGQGSTGELFF
TRBV9	TRBJ2-7	NA	CASSERDGSYEQYF